The sample holds many counts of the clone carrying this T cell receptor (beta chain). Its specificity is not known. The sample comes from a study of regulatory T cells in long-lasting Graves disease. Germline V gene sequence: CDR1 MDHEN, CDR2 SYDVKM. CDR3 length equals 14 residues. V was pared by 5 bases and J by 2 bases, with 12 bases between. Researchers made TCR beta libraries by using iRepertoire HTBI primers and running Arm-PCR on CDR3 regions. TCRdb passed the multiplex PCR reads through MiXCR, listing each CDR3 protein once. The table lists 650,000 to 700,000 distinct CDR3 sequences, about 30% of them singletons, with about two fifths in the top ten. Time point denoted: persistent/refractory GD, antithyroid drugs over 5 years with positive TRAb. Extracted RNA from PBMCs served as the source of the TCR library. General study findings and limits: There was favoring of TRBV28, TRBJ1-2 and TRBJ2-5 in persistent disease.

The source was peripheral blood mononuclear cells (PBMCs), collected when the disease was refractory, from a patient treated with antithyroid drugs. The TCR was taken from a female donor with Graves disease. The chain joins TRBV28 to TRBJ1-2; D gene uncertain. This chain's CDR3 is CASSRLPKNYGYTF. The CDR3 DNA sequence: TGTGCCAGCAGTCGCCTGCCGAAAAACTATGGCTACACCTTC.